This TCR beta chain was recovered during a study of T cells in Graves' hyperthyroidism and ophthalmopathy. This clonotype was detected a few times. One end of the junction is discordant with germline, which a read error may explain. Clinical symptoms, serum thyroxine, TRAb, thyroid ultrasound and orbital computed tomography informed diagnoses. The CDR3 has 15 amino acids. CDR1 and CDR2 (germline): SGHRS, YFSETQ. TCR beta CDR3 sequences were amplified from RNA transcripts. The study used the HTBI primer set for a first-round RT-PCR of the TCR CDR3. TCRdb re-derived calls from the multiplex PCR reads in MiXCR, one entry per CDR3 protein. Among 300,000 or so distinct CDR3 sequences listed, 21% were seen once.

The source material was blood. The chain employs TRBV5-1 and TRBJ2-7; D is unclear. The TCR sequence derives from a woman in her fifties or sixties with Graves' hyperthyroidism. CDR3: CASSLSPDGPYEQHF. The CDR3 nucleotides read TGCGCCAGCAGCCTGAGCCCAGACGGACCCTACGAGCAGCACTTC.